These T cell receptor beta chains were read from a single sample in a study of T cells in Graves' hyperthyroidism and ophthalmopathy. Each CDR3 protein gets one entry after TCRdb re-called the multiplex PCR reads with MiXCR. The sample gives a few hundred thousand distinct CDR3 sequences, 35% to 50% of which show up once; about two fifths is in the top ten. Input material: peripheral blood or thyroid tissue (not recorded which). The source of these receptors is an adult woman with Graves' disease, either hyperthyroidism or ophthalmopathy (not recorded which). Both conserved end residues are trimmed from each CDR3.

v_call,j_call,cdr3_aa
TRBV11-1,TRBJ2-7,ASSLRQTFYEQY
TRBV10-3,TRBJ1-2,AISEPDRGRRGYT
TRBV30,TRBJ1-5,AWSAQGNQPQH
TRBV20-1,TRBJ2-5,SALSGTEAQETQY
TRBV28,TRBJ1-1,GAKPPIPNTEAF
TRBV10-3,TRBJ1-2,AISERGRNYGYT
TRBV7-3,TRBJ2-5,ASSPGSGETQY
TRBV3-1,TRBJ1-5,ASSQGSGNQPQH
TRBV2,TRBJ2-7,ASSEARAGEQY
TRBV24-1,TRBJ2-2,ATSEVGTGPGELF
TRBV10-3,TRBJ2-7,AIRERTGLSYEQY
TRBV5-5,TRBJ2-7,ASRHGTSGKSHEQY
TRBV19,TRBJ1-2,ASSFRGLGYT
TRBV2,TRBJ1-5,ASSQARGLAGEETQH
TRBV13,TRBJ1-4,ASEAGEEKLF
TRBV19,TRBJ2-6,ASRTGGANVLT
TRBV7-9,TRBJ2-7,ASGPGVYEQY
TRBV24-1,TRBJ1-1,ATRDGRSHSEAF
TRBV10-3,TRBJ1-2,AISPTGGLYGYT
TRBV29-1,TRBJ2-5,SVATTTGETQY
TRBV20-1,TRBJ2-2,SAEDFAGYTGELF
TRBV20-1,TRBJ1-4,SASGGLPNEKLF
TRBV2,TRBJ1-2,ASSQGGRNTNYGYT
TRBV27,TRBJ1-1,ASPLGTGINTEAF
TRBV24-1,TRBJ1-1,ATSVSRLVAAF
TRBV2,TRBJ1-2,ASSEVMGGGYT
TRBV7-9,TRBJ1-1,ASTVGATAEAF
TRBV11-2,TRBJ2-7,ASSFGSFDEQY
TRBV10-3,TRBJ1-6,ALSDYNSPLH